This T cell receptor beta chain derives from a study of blood T cell repertoires in COVID-19. The wider study: Acute and convalescent COVID-19 specimens originated in the United States, Italy and Spain.

The CDR3 contains 14 residues. CDR1 and CDR2 from the germline V gene are SGDLS and YYNGEE. V was clipped by 3 bases and J by 8 bases, with 14 bases between them. Study processing details: Amplified reference gene primers provided the basis for estimating nucleated cell counts. Only in-frame clones appear in the TCRdb table, and some are missing; sequencing was by immunoSEQ multiplex PCR. The V and J calls and clone size come from that table; D and trimming were worked out from the DNA. The sample includes approximately 50,000 clones, 85% of them seen just once. This clone has only one observation. The rearrangement links TRBV9 to TRBJ1-4, with a weak D call TRBD1 (5 bases). The clonotype was recovered from a human donor in a cohort sampled during active COVID-19. Sequencing was done on a sample of peripheral blood. The CDR3 loop reads CASSGGDDWEKLFF. CDR3 sequence (DNA): TGTGCCAGCAGCGGGGGGGACGACTGGGAAAAACTGTTTTTT. The variable domain in full, completed from reference TRBV9 and TRBJ1-4, reads DSGVTQTPKHLITATGQRVTLRCSPRSGDLSVYWYQQSLDQGLQFLIQYYNGEERAKGNILERFSAQQFPDLHSELNLSSLELGDSALYFCASSGGDDWEKLFFGSGTQLSVL.